The sequence of this TCR beta chain was determined in a study of cytomegalovirus exposure and HLA in healthy donors. The donors, nominally healthy at sampling, likely had unrecorded immune exposures. PCR amplification relied on 60 Vbeta primers (plus 13 Jbeta primers). Sequencing used immunoSEQ multiplex PCR; TCRdb keeps in-frame clones, though not all of them. Among around 100,000 clones listed, roughly 68% were seen once. With 4 bases clipped from V and 0 bases from J, the junction kept 1 base outside the gene matches. Germline CDR1 and CDR2: MNHNS and SASEGT. The CDR3 has 14 amino acids. The receptor comes from a man aged 30 to 45 in good health and CMV-seropositive. The specimen was PBMCs. This chain joins TRBV6-1 and TRBJ1-1, with TRBD1 matching over 8 bases. CDR3 bases: TGTGCCAGCAGTGCGACAGGGGTGAACACTGAAGCTTTCTTT. Amino acid sequence: CASSATGVNTEAFF.